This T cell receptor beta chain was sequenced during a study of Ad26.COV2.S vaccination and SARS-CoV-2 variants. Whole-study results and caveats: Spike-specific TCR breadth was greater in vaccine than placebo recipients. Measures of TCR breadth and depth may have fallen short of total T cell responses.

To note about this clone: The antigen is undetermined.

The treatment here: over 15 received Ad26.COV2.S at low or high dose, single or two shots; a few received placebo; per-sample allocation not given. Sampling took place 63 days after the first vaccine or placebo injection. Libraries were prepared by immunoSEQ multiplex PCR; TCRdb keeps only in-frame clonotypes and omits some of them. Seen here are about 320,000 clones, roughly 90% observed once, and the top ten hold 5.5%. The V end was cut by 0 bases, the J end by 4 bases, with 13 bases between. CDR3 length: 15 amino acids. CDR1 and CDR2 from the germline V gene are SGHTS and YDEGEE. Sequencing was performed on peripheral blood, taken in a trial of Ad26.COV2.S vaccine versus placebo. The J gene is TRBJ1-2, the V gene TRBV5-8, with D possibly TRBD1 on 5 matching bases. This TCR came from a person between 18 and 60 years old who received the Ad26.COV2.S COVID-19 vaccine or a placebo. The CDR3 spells CASSLAGGAVYGYTF. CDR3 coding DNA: TGTGCCAGCAGCTTGGCCGGAGGGGCCGTCTATGGCTACACCTTC.